This entry lists 27 T cell receptor beta chains sequenced from one sample in a study of blood T cell repertoires in COVID-19. Produced via immunoSEQ multiplex PCR; TCRdb's table is partial and in-frame only. Here the sample spans tens of thousands of clones, around 90% being singletons. What was sequenced was peripheral blood. These receptors originate from a man in his 60s with acute or convalescent COVID-19.

The rearrangement joins TRBV3-1 (or the pseudogene TRBV3-2) to TRBJ2-5; 11 nucleotides match TRBD2. With V trimmed by 6 bases and J by 3 bases, 0 bases remained unmatched. The length of the CDR3 is 13 residues. Germline lookup yields CDR1 LGHDT and CDR2 YNNKEL (reference sequence). CDR3 sequence: CASRLAGEETQYF. DNA for the CDR3: TGTGCCAGCAGACTAGCGGGGGAAGAGACCCAGTACTTC.

CDR3 in DNA: TGTGCCAGCAGCTTAGCGCGAATCCGAGAAGCTTTCTTT. Translated, it gives CASSLARIREAFF. This chain connects TRBV7-8 to TRBJ1-1; D is uncertain. V was trimmed by 0 bases and J by 8 bases, leaving 10 bases between them. The CDR3 consists of 13 residues. Germline V CDR1 and CDR2: SGHVS, FQNEAQ.

The chain employs TRBV2 and TRBJ1-3; tentative D call: TRBD1 (5 bases). Germline CDR1 is SNHLY and CDR2 is FYNNEI. The CDR3 length is 15 residues. Trimming removed 4 bases from V and 0 bases from J, with 10 bases in between. The CDR3 sequence is CASSGGGFSGNTIYF. The CDR3 coding sequence is TGTGCCAGCAGTGGGGGGGGGTTCTCTGGAAACACCATATATTTT. The full variable domain, its missing parts supplied by reference TRBV2 and TRBJ1-3, is EPEVTQTPSHQVTQMGQEVILRCVPISNHLYFYWYRQILGQKVEFLVSFYNNEISEKSEIFDDQFSVERPDGSNFTLKIRSTKLEDSAMYFCASSGGGFSGNTIYFGEGSWLTVV.

V and J are TRBV5-4 and TRBJ2-5, with 15 bases fitting TRBD2. V lost 3 bases, J lost 0 bases, and 6 bases stayed unmatched. Germline V gene sequence: CDR1 SGHNT, CDR2 YYREEE (reference sequence). The CDR3 runs 18 residues. Here the CDR3 DNA reads TGTGCCAGCAGCTCGGGGACTAGCGGGGGGACCAACCAAGAGACCCAGTACTTC. Its protein is CASSSGTSGGTNQETQYF. Full variable domain (missing parts from reference TRBV5-4 and TRBJ2-5): ETGVTQSPTHLIKTRGQQVTLRCSSQSGHNTVSWYQQALGQGPQFIFQYYREEENGRGNFPPRFSGLQFPNYSSELNVNALELDDSALYLCASSSGTSGGTNQETQYFGPGTRLLVL.

The sample holds one count of this clone. The chain uses TRBV24-1 and TRBJ2-5; tentatively, D is TRBD1 (6 bases). Germline V CDR1 and CDR2: KGHDR, SFDVKD. V was shortened by 4 bases and J by 4 bases, with 12 bases between the two germline ends. The CDR3 consists of 14 residues. The CDR3 nucleotides read TGTGCCACCAGTGAAACAGGGCTAGGAGAGACCCAGTACTTC. It translates to CATSETGLGETQYF.

The chain employs TRBV4-3 and TRBJ2-2, with a weak D call TRBD1 (6 bases). The CDR3 is 15 amino acids. V was cut by 0 bases and J by 6 bases, with 11 bases left in between. CDR1 is LGHNA, CDR2 YSLEER, per germline. The CDR3 sequence is CASSQDRGRAGELFF. The CDR3 nucleotides are TGCGCCAGCAGCCAAGACAGGGGTCGGGCCGGGGAGCTGTTTTTT.

This clone has a handful of counts. This chain joins TRBV20-1 and TRBJ1-3, with 8 bases aligning to TRBD1. The CDR3 extends over 16 amino acids. V was clipped by 3 bases and J by 3 bases; unmatched bases: 10. Germline V lookup: CDR1 DFQATT, CDR2 SNEGSKA (reference sequence). The CDR3 is CSASPPTGGHGNTIYF. As DNA, the CDR3 is TGCAGTGCTAGTCCGCCAACAGGGGGTCATGGAAACACCATATATTTT.

This chain links TRBV20-1 with TRBJ1-1; 9 nucleotides align to TRBD1. With 5 bases clipped from V and 7 bases from J, the junction kept 2 bases outside the gene matches. Germline values: CDR1 DFQATT, CDR2 SNEGSKA (reference sequence). The CDR3 is 11 residues long. The CDR3 DNA follows: TGCAGTGCTCAGACAGGGGGTGAAGCTTTCTTT. Protein: CSAQTGGEAFF.

V and J are TRBV4-3 and TRBJ2-3; D not resolved. The germline V gene encodes CDR1 LGHNA and CDR2 YSLEER. This CDR3 comprises 15 residues. V was cut by 0 bases and J by 5 bases, with 12 bases left in between. The DNA for the CDR3 is TGCGCCAGCAGCCAAGAGCGGCTAGTCCTAGATACGCAGTATTTT. It specifies CASSQERLVLDTQYF.

J is TRBJ1-2 and V is TRBV10-3; 8 nucleotides align to TRBD1. In germline, CDR1 is ENHRY, CDR2 SYGVKD. J was trimmed by 5 bases and V by 4 bases; bases with no gene match: 3. This CDR3 has 13 amino acids. CDR3 loop: CAISATGGYGYTF. CDR3 nucleotides: TGTGCCATCAGTGCAACAGGGGGGTATGGCTACACCTTC.

The chain links TRBV19 to TRBJ2-1, with D tentatively TRBD1 (5 bases). The CDR3 totals 12 residues. Germline CDR1 is LNHDA and CDR2 is SQIVND (reference sequence). The V and J ends lost 3 bases and 10 bases respectively, with 10 bases between them. The CDR3 DNA reads as TGTGCCAGTAGTATGCCGTCAGGGGAGCAGTTCTTC. Protein: CASSMPSGEQFF.

This chain joins TRBV4-3 and TRBJ2-1; TRBD2 matches at 13 bases. The J segment lost 2 bases and the V segment lost 3 bases, leaving 4 bases of the junction unmatched. CDR3 length: 17 amino acids. Germline V gives CDR1 LGHNA, CDR2 YSLEER. The CDR3 DNA follows: TGCGCCAGCAGCCAGGCAACTAGCGGGGGGGCCTACAATGAGCAGTTCTTC. Translation gives CASSQATSGGAYNEQFF.

This sequence joins TRBV5-4 and TRBJ1-6, with 12 positions matching TRBD1. CDR3 length: 14 residues. Trimming removed 3 bases from V and 10 bases from J; junction bases left unmatched: 2. The germline CDR1 and CDR2 sequences are SGHNT and YYREEE (reference sequence). CDR3 in amino acids: CASSSGTGGSPLHF. The CDR3, as DNA: TGTGCCAGCAGCTCCGGGACAGGGGGCTCACCCCTCCACTTT.

V gene TRBV5-1 combines with J gene TRBJ1-5, with 7 nucleotides matching TRBD1. CDR3 length: 17 residues. V shed 0 bases and J 0 bases; nucleotides not matched to a gene: 6. Per the germline V gene, CDR1 is SGHRS and CDR2 is YFSETQ. The CDR3 coding sequence is TGCGCCAGCAGCTTGGCCAGGCAGGGGGATAGCAATCAGCCCCAGCATTTT. This gives the protein CASSLARQGDSNQPQHF.

The V gene is TRBV27, the J gene TRBJ2-7, with a possible D match to TRBD1 (5 bases). V lost 8 bases and J lost 0, with 11 bases in between. The CDR3 totals 13 residues. Germline CDR1 and CDR2: MNHEY and SMNVEV (reference sequence). The CDR3 region has the DNA TGTGCCAGCGGACACAGCGTCTCCTACGAGCAGTACTTC. Its protein product is CASGHSVSYEQYF.

The V gene is TRBV5-4, the J gene TRBJ1-2; no definite D call. Trimming removed 0 bases at V and 4 bases at J, with 7 bases between. The CDR3 consists of 13 residues. Looked up from germline, CDR1 is SGHNT and CDR2 is YYREEE (reference sequence). The DNA of the CDR3 is TGTGCCAGCAGCTTGGACAGTTCCTATGGCTACACCTTC. It encodes CASSLDSSYGYTF.

The chain couples TRBV6-2 or TRBV6-3 to TRBJ1-6, with 8 bases fitting TRBD1. The germline V gene has CDR1 MNHEY and CDR2 SVGEGT. This CDR3 contains 16 residues. The V segment lost 2 bases and the J segment 7 bases; nucleotides outside the gene matches: 7. The CDR3 nucleotides are TGTGCCAGCAGTTACCGTGAGACAGGGGAGAATTCACCCCTCCACTTT. It encodes CASSYRETGENSPLHF.

This chain uses TRBV12-3 or TRBV12-4 with TRBJ1-2; tentative D call: TRBD1 (5 bases). CDR3 length: 13 residues. V gave up 6 bases and J gave up 5 bases, with 13 bases separating them. CDR3 DNA sequence: TGTGCCAGCAGCATCCAGGGAAGGTATGGCTACACCTTC. As protein: CASSIQGRYGYTF.

V and J are TRBV11-2 and TRBJ1-1; no clear D gene. This CDR3 contains 12 residues. Trimming took 3 bases from V and 1 from J, leaving 3 bases between them. Germline V gene lookup returns CDR1 SGHAT and CDR2 FQNNGV. In DNA form, the CDR3 reads TGTGCCAGCAGCTTCGGGAACACTGAAGCTTTCTTT. It yields the protein CASSFGNTEAFF.

The rearrangement uses TRBV13 and TRBJ2-3, with D unresolved. The CDR3 is 12 amino acids. The V end lost 5 bases, the J end lost 1 base, and 4 bases lay between the germline ends. Germline V CDR1 and CDR2: PRHDT, FYEKMQ (reference sequence). CDR3 amino acids: CASSPGTDTQYF. Here the CDR3 DNA reads TGTGCCAGCAGCCCCGGCACAGATACGCAGTATTTT.

This chain uses TRBV5-1 with TRBJ2-2, with 8 bases aligning to TRBD1. Germline CDR1 and CDR2: SGHRS and YFSETQ. There are 14 residues in the CDR3. V lost 4 bases and J lost 6; bases outside the gene matches: 5. The CDR3: CASSVSQGAGELFF. CDR3 nucleotide sequence: TGCGCCAGCAGCGTCTCACAGGGGGCCGGGGAGCTGTTTTTT.

The CDR3 region has the DNA TGCGCCAGCAGCCCCTCCGGGACAGATAAAAACATTCAGTACTTC. This encodes CASSPSGTDKNIQYF. The chain employs TRBV5-1 and TRBJ2-4; 7 nucleotides match TRBD1. The junction had 8 bases not matched to a gene; V was cut back by 4 bases and J by 4 bases. CDR1 SGHRS and CDR2 YFSETQ come from the germline V gene. This CDR3 spans 15 amino acids.

This clone was counted once. This sequence joins TRBV18 and TRBJ1-4; D is uncertain. The CDR3 sequence is 15 residues long. The germline V gene encodes CDR1 KGHSH and CDR2 LQKENI. V dropped 1 base and J dropped 3 bases, with 9 bases sitting between them. CDR3: CASSPRTGSNEKLFF. The CDR3 DNA reads as TGTGCCAGCTCACCACGTACCGGGTCTAATGAAAAACTGTTTTTT.

This clone was seen a single time. The rearrangement joins TRBV11-2 to TRBJ2-7; TRBD1 agrees at 7 bases. In germline, CDR1 is SGHAT, CDR2 FQNNGV. The V gene end was trimmed by 1 base and the J gene end by 4 bases; junction bases not matched to a gene: 10. The CDR3 covers 16 residues. The CDR3 DNA sequence: TGTGCCAGCAGCTTAGCGATCTCGGGACAGTCTTACGAGCAGTACTTC. Its translation: CASSLAISGQSYEQYF.

This sequence joins TRBV27 and TRBJ2-7; TRBD1 aligns across 7 bases. The CDR3 consists of 14 residues. The germline V gene encodes CDR1 MNHEY and CDR2 SMNVEV (reference sequence). J gave up 3 bases and V 3 bases, and 5 bases lay outside the gene matches. Here the CDR3 DNA reads TGTGCCAGCAGTTTGATACAGGGGAACTACGAGCAGTACTTC. Amino acid sequence: CASSLIQGNYEQYF.

The chain couples TRBV7-9 to TRBJ1-2, with 7 nucleotides matching TRBD1. This CDR3 contains 13 residues. Trimming at V came to 1 base and at J to 6 bases, leaving 2 bases not matched to a gene. CDR1 and CDR2 (germline): SEHNR, FQNEAQ (reference sequence). The CDR3 nucleotides are TGTGCCAGCAGCTTAGAGACAGGGAATGGCTACACCTTC. It codes for CASSLETGNGYTF. The full variable domain, rest sourced from reference TRBV7-9 and TRBJ1-2, is DTGVSQNPRHKITKRGQNVTFRCDPISEHNRLYWYRQTLGQGPEFLTYFQNEAQLEKSRLLSDRFSAERPKGSFSTLEIQRTEQGDSAMYLCASSLETGNGYTFGSGTRLTVV.

V and J are TRBV6-1 and TRBJ2-1, with 11 bases fitting TRBD2. The V gene's germline CDR1 is MNHNS and CDR2 SASEGT. The length of the CDR3 is 17 residues. The V gene end was trimmed by 1 base and the J gene end by 7 bases; junction bases not matched to a gene: 9. In DNA, the CDR3 is TGTGCCAGCAGTGAAGAGGAGTGGCTAGCGGGGGGAAATGAGCAGTTCTTC. Translation gives CASSEEEWLAGGNEQFF.